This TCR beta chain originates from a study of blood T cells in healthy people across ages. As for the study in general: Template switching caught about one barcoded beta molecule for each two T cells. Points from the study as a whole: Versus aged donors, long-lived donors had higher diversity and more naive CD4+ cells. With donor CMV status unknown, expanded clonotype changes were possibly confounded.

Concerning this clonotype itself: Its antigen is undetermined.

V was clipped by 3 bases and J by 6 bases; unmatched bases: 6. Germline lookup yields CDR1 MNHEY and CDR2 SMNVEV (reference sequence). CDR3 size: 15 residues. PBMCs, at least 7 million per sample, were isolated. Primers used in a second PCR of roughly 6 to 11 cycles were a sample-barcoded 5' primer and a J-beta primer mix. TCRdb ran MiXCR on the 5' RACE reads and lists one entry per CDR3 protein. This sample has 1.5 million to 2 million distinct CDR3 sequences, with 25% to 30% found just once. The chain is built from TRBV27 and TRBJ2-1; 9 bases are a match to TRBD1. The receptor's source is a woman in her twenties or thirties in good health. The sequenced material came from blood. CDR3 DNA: TGTGCCAGCAGTTTCTCGGGACAGGGCCCCAATGAGCAGTTCTTC. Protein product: CASSFSGQGPNEQFF.